The clone carrying this TCR beta chain turned up a few times. TCRdb redid the calling of the RACE reads with MiXCR, one entry per CDR3 protein. The table shows about 120,000 distinct CDR3 sequences, with roughly an eighth occurring only once. This entry belongs to a study of human T cells and chemical hapten exposure. The time point was: patch test 1, 2 weeks after DPC sensitization. Treatment of the sample: therapeutic diphenylcyclopropenone sensitization with weekly scalp DPC. This CDR3 contains 11 residues. Germline V gives CDR1 SGHTA, CDR2 FQGNSA. Trimming removed 3 bases from V and 10 bases from J, with 9 bases in between.

The source of this sequence is a man between 18 and 29 years old with alopecia areata. Some clones in this sample may be carry-over from other donors' samples. This chain links TRBV7-2 with TRBJ1-1; D uncertain. The sample consisted of whole blood, taken in connection with sensitization to the hapten diphenylcyclopropenone (DPC). CDR3 sequence reads: CASSFRESAFF. The CDR3 DNA reads TGTGCCAGCAGCTTCAGAGAGTCAGCTTTCTTT.